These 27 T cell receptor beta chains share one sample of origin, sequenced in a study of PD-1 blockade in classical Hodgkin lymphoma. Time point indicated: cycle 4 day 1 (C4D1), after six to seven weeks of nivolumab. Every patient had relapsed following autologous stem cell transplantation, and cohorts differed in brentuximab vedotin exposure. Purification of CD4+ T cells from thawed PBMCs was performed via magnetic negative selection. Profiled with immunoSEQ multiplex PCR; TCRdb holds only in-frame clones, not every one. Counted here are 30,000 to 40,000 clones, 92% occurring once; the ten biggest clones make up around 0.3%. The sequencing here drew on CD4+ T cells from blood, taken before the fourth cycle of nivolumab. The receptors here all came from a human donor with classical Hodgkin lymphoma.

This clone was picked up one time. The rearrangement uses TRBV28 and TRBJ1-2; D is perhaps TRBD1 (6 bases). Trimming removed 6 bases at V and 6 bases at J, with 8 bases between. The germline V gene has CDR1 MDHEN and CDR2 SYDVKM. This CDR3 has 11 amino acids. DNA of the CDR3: TGTGCCAGCAGCCAGGGGAATGGCTACACCTTC. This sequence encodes CASSQGNGYTF.

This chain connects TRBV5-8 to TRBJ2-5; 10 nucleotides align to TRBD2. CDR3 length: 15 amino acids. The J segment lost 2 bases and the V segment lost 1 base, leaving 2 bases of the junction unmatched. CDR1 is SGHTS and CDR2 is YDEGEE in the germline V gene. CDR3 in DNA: TGTGCCAGCAGCTTGTTACTAGCGGGACAAGAGACCCAGTACTTC. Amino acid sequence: CASSLLLAGQETQYF.

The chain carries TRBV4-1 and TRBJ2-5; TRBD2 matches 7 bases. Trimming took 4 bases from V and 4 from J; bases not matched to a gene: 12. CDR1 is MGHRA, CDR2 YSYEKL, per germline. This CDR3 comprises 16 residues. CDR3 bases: TGCGCCAGCAGCCTTCAAGATAGGGGAGGGGCAGAGACCCAGTACTTC. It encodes CASSLQDRGGAETQYF.

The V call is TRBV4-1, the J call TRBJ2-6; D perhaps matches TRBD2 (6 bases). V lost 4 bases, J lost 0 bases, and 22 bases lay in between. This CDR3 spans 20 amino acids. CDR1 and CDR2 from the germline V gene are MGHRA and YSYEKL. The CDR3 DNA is TGCGCCAGCAGCCCTATTGGGGCTGGGACTTCGAGCTCTGGGGCCAACGTCCTGACTTTC. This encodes CASSPIGAGTSSSGANVLTF.

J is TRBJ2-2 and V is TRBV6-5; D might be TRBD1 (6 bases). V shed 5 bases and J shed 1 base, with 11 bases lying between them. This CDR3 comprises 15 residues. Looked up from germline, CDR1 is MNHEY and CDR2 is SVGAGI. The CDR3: CASSPFRGNTGELFF. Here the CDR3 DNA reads TGTGCCAGCAGTCCCTTCAGGGGGAACACCGGGGAGCTGTTTTTT.

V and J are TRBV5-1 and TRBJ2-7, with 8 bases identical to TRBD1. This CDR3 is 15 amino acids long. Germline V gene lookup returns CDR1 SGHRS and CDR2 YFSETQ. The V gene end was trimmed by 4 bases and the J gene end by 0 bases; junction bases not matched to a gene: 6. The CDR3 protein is CASSGGQGSSYEQYF. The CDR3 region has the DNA TGCGCCAGCAGCGGCGGACAGGGCAGCTCCTACGAGCAGTACTTC.

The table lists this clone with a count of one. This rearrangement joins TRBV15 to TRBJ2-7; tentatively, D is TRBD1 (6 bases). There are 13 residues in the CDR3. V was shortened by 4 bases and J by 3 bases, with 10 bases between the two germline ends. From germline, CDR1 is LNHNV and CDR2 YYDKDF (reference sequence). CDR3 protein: CATSMDRVYEQYF. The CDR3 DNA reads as TGTGCCACCAGCATGGACAGAGTCTACGAGCAGTACTTC.

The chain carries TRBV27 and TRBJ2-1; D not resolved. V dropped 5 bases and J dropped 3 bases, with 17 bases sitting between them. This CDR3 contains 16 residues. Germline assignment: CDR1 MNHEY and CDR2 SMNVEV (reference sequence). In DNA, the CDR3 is TGTGCCAGCAGTGCCCGACCACTTAGGATCTACAATGAGCAGTTCTTC. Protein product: CASSARPLRIYNEQFF.

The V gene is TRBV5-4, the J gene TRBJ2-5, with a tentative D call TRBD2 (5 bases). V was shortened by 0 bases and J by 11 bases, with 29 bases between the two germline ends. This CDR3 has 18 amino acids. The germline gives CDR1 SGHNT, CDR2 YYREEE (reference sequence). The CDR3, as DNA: TGTGCCAGCAGCTTGGCTTGGAAAGCGGAGGAGGTCCGGGTGGAGCAGTACTTC. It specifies CASSLAWKAEEVRVEQYF.

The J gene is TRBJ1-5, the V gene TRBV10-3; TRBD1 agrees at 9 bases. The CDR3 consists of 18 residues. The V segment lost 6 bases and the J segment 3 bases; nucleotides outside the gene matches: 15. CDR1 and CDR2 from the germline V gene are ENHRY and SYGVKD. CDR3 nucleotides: TGTGCCATCAGCCCCCGGGACAGGGACCACGGGACCAATCAGCCCCAGCATTTT. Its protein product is CAISPRDRDHGTNQPQHF.

CDR3: CAWSVRGGAGPSYEQYF. The CDR3 region has the DNA TGTGCCTGGAGTGTACGGGGAGGGGCAGGACCCTCCTACGAGCAGTACTTC. J is TRBJ2-7 and V is TRBV30; TRBD2 matches 7 bases. The length of the CDR3 is 17 residues. V gave up 0 bases and J gave up 0 bases; unmatched junction bases: 11. Per germline, CDR1 GTSNPN and CDR2 SVGIG (reference sequence). Using reference TRBV30 and TRBJ2-7 for the parts outside the CDR3, the full variable domain is SQTIHQWPATLVQPVGSPLSLECTVEGTSNPNLYWYRQAAGRGLQLLFYSVGIGQISSEVPQNLSASRPQDRQFILSSKKLLLSDSGFYLCAWSVRGGAGPSYEQYFGPGTRLTVT.

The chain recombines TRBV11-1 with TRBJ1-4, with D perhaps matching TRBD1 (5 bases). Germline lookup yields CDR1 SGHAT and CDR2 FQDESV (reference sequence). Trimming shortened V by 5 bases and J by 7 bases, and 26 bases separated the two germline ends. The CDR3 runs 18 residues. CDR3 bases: TGTGCCAGCAGCCCGAGATGGGGGAGCCCAGATTATGTTGAAAAACTGTTTTTT. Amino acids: CASSPRWGSPDYVEKLFF.

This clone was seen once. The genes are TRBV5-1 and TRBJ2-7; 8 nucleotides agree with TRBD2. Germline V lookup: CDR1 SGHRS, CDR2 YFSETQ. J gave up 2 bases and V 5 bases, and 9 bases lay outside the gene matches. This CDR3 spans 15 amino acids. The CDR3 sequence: CASSSTSVAPYEQYF. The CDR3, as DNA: TGCGCCAGCAGTTCGACTAGCGTGGCTCCCTACGAGCAGTACTTC. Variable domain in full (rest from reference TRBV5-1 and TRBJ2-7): KAGVTQTPRYLIKTRGQQVTLSCSPISGHRSVSWYQQTPGQGLQFLFEYFSETQRNKGNFPGRFSGRQFSNSRSEMNVSTLELGDSALYLCASSSTSVAPYEQYFGPGTRLTVT.

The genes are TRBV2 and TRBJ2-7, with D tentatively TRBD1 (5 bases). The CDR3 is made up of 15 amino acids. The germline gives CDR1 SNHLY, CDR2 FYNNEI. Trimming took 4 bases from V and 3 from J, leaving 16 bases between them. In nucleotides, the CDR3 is TGTGCCAGCAGTGTAGGCAGGGTATTGGGCTACGAGCAGTACTTC. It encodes CASSVGRVLGYEQYF.

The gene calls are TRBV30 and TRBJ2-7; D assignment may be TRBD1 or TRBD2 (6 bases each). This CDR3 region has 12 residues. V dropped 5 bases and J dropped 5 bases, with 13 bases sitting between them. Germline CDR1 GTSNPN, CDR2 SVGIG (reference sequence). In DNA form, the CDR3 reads TGTGCCTGGGGGGGGCTCGGGAACGAGCAGTACTTC. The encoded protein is CAWGGLGNEQYF.

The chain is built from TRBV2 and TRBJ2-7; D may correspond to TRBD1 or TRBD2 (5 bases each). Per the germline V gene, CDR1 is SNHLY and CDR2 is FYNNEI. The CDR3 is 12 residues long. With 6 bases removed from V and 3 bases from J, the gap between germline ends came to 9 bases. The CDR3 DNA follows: TGTGCCAGCAGCCGAGGGGTCTACGAGCAGTACTTC. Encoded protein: CASSRGVYEQYF.

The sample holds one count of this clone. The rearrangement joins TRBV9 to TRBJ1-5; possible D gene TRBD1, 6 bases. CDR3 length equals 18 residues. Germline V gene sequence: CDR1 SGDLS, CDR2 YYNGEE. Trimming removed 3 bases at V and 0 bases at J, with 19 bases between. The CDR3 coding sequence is TGTGCCAGCAGCGCTTTACAGGGAGGGACGTTTAGCAATCAGCCCCAGCATTTT. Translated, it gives CASSALQGGTFSNQPQHF.

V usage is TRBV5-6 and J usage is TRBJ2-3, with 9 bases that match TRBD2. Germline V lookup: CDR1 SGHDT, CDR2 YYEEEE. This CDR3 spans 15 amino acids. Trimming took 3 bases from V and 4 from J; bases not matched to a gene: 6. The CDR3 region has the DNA TGTGCCAGCAGCTCATGGCGGGAGGGGTCAGATACGCAGTATTTT. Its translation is CASSSWREGSDTQYF.

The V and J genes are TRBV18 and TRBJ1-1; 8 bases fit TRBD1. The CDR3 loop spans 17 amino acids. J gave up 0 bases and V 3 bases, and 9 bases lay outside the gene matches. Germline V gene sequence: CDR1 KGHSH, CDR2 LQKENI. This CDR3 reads CASSPPGTGRLNTEAFF. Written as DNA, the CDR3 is TGTGCCAGCTCACCGCCAGGGACAGGAAGGTTGAACACTGAAGCTTTCTTT.

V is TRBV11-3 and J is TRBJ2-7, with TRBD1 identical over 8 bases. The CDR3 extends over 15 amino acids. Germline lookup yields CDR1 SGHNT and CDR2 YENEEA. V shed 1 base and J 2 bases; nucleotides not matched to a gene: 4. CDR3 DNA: TGTGCCAGCAGCTTAGGCGGGACAGGAGCCTACGAGCAGTACTTC. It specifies CASSLGGTGAYEQYF.

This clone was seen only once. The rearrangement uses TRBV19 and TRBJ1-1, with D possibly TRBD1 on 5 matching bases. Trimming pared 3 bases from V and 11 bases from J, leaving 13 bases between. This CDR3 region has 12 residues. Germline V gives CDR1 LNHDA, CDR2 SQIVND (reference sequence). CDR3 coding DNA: TGTGCCAGTAGTATCTCGGGGACTTCGGCTTTCTTT. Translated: CASSISGTSAFF.

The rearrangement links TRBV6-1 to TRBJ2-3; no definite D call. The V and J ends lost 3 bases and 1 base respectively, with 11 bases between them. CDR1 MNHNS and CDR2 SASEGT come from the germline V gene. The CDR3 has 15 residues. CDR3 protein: CASSDLVPGTDTQYF. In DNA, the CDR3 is TGTGCCAGCAGTGACTTGGTCCCCGGCACAGATACGCAGTATTTT.

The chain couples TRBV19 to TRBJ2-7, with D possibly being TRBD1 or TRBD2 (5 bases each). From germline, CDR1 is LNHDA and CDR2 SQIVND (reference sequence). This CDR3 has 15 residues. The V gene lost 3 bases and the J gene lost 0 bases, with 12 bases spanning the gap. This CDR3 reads CASSIRGHTSYEQYF. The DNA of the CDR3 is TGTGCCAGTAGTATCCGGGGCCATACCTCCTACGAGCAGTACTTC.

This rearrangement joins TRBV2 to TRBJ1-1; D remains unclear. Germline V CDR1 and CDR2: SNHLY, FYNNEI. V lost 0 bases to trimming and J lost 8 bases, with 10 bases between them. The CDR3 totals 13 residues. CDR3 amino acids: CASSEARVREAFF. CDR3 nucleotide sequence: TGTGCCAGCAGTGAAGCAAGGGTCAGGGAAGCTTTCTTT.

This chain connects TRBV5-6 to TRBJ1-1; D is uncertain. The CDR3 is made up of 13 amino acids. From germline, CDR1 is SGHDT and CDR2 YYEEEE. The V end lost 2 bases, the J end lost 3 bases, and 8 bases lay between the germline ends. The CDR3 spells CASSFSRYTEAFF. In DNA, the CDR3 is TGTGCCAGCAGCTTTTCTCGGTACACTGAAGCTTTCTTT.

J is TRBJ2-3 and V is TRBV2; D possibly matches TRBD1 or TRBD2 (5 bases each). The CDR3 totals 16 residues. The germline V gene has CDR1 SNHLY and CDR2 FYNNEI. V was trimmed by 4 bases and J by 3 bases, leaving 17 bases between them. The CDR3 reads CASSASGRPSTDTQYF. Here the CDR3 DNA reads TGTGCCAGCAGTGCATCAGGGAGACCCTCAACAGATACGCAGTATTTT.

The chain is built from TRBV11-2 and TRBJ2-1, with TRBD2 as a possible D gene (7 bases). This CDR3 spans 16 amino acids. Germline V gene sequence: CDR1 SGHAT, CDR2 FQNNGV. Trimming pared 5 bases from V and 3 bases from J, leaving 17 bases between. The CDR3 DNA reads TGTGCCAGCAGCGACGGAGGGGGGGTCCTCTACAATGAGCAGTTCTTC. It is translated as CASSDGGGVLYNEQFF.